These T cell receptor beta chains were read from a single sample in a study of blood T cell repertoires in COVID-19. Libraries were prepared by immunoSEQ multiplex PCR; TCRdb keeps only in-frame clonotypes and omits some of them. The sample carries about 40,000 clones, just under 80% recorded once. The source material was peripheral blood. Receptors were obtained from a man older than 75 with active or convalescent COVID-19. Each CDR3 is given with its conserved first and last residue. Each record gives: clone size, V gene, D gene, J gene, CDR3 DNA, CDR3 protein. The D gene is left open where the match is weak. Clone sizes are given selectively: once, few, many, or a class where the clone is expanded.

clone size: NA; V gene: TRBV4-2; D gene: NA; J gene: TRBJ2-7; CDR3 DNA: TGTGCCAGCAGCCAAGAGGAACTAGCACGGGAGCAGTACTTC; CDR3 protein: CASSQEELAREQYF
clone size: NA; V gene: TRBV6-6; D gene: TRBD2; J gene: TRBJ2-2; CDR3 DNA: TGTGCCAGCCTAACTGGCGGGGGGGCTAGCGGGGAGCTGTTTTTT; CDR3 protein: CASLTGGGASGELFF
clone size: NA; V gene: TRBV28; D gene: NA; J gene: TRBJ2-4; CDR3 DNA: TGTGCCAGCAGTCCCGGGCAGGGGAGGGTACTTGGCAAAAACATTCAGTACTTC; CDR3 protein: CASSPGQGRVLGKNIQYF
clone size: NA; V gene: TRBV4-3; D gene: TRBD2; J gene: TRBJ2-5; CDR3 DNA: TGCGCCAGCAGCCTTAGCGGGGGGGCTACGGAGACCCAGTACTTC; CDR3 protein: CASSLSGGATETQYF
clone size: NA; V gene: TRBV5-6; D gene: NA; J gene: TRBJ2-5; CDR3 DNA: TGTGCCAGCAGCTTGGAGTTCTCTAGTTTGGAGACCCAGTACTTC; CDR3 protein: CASSLEFSSLETQYF
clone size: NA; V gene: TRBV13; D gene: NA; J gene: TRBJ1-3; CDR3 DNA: TGTGCCAGCAGCTTAACGGCAGGTTACGACTCTGGAAACACCATATATTTT; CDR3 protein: CASSLTAGYDSGNTIYF
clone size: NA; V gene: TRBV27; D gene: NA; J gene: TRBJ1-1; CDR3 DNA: TGTGCCAGCAGTTTCTCAGGGAACACTGAAGCTTTCTTT; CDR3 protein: CASSFSGNTEAFF
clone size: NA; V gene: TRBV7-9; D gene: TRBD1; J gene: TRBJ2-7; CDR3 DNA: TGTGCCAGCAGCTTCAGGGTCAGGGGGTCCTACGAGCAGTACTTC; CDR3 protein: CASSFRVRGSYEQYF
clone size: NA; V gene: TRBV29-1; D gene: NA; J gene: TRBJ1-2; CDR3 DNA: TGCAGCGTTGAAGACTCGGACACTCTCCGTGGCTACACCTTC; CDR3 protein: CSVEDSDTLRGYTF
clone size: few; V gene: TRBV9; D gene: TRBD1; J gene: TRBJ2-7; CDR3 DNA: TGTGCCAGCAGCGAGGGACAGGGAGCCTACGAGCAGTACTTC; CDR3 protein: CASSEGQGAYEQYF
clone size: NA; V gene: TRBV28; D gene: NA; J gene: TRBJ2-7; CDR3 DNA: TGTGCCAGCAGGGGGACATTCTCCTACGAGCAGTACTTC; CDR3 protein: CASRGTFSYEQYF
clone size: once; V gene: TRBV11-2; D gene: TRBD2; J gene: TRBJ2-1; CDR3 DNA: TGTGCCAGCAGCTTAGCCGGCGTTAGCGGGGGGGCAGCTGAGCAGTTCTTC; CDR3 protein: CASSLAGVSGGAAEQFF
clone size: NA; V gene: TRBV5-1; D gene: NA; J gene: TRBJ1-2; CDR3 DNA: TGCGCCAGCAGCTTGGATACGGGATCGACTGGTGGCTACACCTTC; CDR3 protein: CASSLDTGSTGGYTF
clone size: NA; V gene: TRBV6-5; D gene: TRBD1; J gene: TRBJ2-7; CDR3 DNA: TGTGCCAGCAGTTATGTGGGACAGGTAGTTGGCGAGCAGTACTTC; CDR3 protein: CASSYVGQVVGEQYF
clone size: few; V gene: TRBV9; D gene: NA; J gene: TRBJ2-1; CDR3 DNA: TGTGCCAGCAGCGTAGCACTTTACAATGAGCAGTTCTTC; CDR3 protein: CASSVALYNEQFF
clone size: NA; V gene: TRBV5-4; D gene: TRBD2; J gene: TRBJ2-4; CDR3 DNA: TGTGCCAGCAGCTGGACTAGCGGGAGGGCCGGGGACATTCAGTACTTC; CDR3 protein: CASSWTSGRAGDIQYF
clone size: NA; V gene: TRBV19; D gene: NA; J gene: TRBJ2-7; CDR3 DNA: TGTGCCAGTAGTGTACCGGGGAGCTCCTACGAGCAGTACTTC; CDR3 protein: CASSVPGSSYEQYF
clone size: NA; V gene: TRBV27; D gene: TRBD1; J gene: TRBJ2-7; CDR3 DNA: TGTGCCAGCAGTCCGGGGACAGACAGGGGCGAGCAGTACTTC; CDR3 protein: CASSPGTDRGEQYF
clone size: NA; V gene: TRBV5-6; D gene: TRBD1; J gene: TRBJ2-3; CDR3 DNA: TGTGCCAGCAGCTCACGGACAGGGAATATTCCAGATACGCAGTATTTT; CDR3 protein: CASSSRTGNIPDTQYF
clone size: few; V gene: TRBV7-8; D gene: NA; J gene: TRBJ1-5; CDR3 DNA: TGTGCCAGCAGCTGGCGGGGAGTGGGTGAGGGTCAGCCCCAGCATTTT; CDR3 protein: CASSWRGVGEGQPQHF
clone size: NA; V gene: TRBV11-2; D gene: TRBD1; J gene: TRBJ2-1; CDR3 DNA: TGTGCCAGCAGCTTAGCAGGGGGCTCCTACAATGAGCAGTTCTTC; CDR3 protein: CASSLAGGSYNEQFF
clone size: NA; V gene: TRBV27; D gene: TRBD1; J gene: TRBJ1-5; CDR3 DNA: TGTGCCAGCAGCCGGACGGGACAGGGGTTTCAGCCCCAGCATTTT; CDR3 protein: CASSRTGQGFQPQHF
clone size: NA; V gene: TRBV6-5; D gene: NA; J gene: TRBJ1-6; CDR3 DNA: TGTGCCAGCAGTTACGGTGGGCCTAATAATTCACCCCTCCACTTT; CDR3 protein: CASSYGGPNNSPLHF
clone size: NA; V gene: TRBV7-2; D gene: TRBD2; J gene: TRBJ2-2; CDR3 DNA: TGTGCCAGCAGCTTAGTACCTAGCGGGGGGAGCACCGGGGAGCTGTTTTTT; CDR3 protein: CASSLVPSGGSTGELFF
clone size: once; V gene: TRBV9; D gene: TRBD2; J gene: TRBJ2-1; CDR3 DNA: TGTGCCAGCAGCGTGGATCTGACTAGCGGGGCCTACAATGAGCAGTTCTTC; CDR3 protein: CASSVDLTSGAYNEQFF
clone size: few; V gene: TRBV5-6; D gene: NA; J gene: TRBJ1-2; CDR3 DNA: TGTGCCAGCAGCTTGGAGAGGGAAGATCTCTTC; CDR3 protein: CASSLEREDLF
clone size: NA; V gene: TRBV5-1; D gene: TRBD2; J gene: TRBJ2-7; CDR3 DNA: TGCGCCAGCAGCTTGGGTCTAGCGGGCGACTACGAGCAGTACTTC; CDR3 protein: CASSLGLAGDYEQYF
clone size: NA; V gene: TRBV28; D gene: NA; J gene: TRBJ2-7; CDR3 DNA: TGTGCCAGCAGTTTAGGACGGAGGGAGCAGTACTTC; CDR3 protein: CASSLGRREQYF
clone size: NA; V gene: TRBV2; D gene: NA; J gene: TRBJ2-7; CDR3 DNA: TGTGCCAGCAGCCAGGAGGCTCCTAGCTCCTACGAGCAGTACTTC; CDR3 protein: CASSQEAPSSYEQYF
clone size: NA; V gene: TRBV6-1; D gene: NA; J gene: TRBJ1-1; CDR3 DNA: TGTGCCAGCAGTGAATCGATAGGGGCAACTGAAGCTTTCTTT; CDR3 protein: CASSESIGATEAFF
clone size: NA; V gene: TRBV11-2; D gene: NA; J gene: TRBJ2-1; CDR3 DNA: TGTGCCAGCAGCTTCGAGTATAGCTCCTACAATGAGCAGTTCTTC; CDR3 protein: CASSFEYSSYNEQFF
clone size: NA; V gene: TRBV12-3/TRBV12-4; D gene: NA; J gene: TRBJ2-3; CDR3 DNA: TGTGCCAGCAGTTTAGGGCTAGGAGATACGCAGTATTTT; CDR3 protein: CASSLGLGDTQYF
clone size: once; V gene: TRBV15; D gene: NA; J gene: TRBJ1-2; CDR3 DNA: TGTGCCACCAGCAGAGTAACGGACTATGGCTACACCTTC; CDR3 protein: CATSRVTDYGYTF
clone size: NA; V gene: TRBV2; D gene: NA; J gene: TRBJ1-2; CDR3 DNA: TGTGCCAGCAGTGATGCGGCAGCCTATGGCTACACCTTC; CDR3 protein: CASSDAAAYGYTF
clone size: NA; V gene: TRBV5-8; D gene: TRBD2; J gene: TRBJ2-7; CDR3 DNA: TGTGCCAGCAGCCCCACCAGGACTAGCGTCTCCTACGAGCAGTACTTC; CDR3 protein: CASSPTRTSVSYEQYF
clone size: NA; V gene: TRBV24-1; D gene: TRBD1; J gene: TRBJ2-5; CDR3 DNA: TGTGCCACCAGTGACCGGACAGGGGAAGAGACCCAGTACTTC; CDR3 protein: CATSDRTGEETQYF
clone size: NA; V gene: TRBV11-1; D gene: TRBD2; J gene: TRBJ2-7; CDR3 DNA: TGTGCCAGCAGCCGACGCGGGAGCGTCGAGCAGTACTTC; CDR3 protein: CASSRRGSVEQYF
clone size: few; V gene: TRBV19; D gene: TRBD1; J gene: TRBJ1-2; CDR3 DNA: TGTGCCAGTAGACGGACAGGGGCCAACTATGGCTACACCTTC; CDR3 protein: CASRRTGANYGYTF
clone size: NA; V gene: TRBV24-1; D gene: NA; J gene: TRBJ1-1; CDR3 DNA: TGTGCCACCAGACGAGAGATGAACACTGAAGCTTTCTTT; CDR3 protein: CATRREMNTEAFF
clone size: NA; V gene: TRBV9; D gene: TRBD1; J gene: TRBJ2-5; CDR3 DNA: TGTGCCAGCAGCGTCCTCGGACAGGGTGGCCGAGAGACCCAGTACTTC; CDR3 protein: CASSVLGQGGRETQYF
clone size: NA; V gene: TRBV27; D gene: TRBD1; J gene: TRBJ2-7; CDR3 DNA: TGTGCCAGCAGTTCAGTGACAGGGCCGGCCGACGAGCAGTACTTC; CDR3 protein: CASSSVTGPADEQYF
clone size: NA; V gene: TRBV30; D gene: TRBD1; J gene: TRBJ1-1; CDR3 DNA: TGTGCCTGGAGAAGGGGACAGTCCGTCCCCACGAACACTGAAGCTTTCTTT; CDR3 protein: CAWRRGQSVPTNTEAFF
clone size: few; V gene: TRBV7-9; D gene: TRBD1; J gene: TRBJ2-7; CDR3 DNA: TGTGCCAGCAGCCCGCGACCGGGACAGGGGACCTACGAGCAGTACTTC; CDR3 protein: CASSPRPGQGTYEQYF
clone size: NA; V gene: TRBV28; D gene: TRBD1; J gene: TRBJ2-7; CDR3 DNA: TGTGCCAGCACTCCTTCAGGGGGTCCCTACGAGCAGTACTTC; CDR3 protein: CASTPSGGPYEQYF
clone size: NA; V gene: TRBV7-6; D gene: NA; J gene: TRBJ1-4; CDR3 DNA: TGTGCCAGCAGCTTAGTAGGGGGACCTAATAATGTTGCAACTAATGAAAAACTGTTTTTT; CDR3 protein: CASSLVGGPNNVATNEKLFF
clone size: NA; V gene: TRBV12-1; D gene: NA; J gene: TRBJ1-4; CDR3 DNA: TGTGCCAGCAGCAACCACAGGGCGGTTGCAACTAATGAAAAACTGTTTTTT; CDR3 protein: CASSNHRAVATNEKLFF
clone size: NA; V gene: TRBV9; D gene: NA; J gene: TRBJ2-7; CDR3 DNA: TGTGCCAGCAGCGTAGAGGGGGTGGGGGACACCGAACCCCCCTACGAGCAGTACTTC; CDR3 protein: CASSVEGVGDTEPPYEQYF
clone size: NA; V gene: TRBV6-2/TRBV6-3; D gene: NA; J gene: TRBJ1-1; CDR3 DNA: TGTGCCAGCAGTTACGGTCCGGCAGGGCTAGACACTGAAGCTTTCTTT; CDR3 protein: CASSYGPAGLDTEAFF
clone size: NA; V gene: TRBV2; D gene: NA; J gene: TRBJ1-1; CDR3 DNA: TGTGCCAGCAGCTTGAACACTGAAGCTTTCTTT; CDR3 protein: CASSLNTEAFF
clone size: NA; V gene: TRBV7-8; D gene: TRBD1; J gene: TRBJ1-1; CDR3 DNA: TGTGCCAGCAGCTCTCTGACAGGGTCCCTGAACACTGAAGCTTTCTTT; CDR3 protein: CASSSLTGSLNTEAFF
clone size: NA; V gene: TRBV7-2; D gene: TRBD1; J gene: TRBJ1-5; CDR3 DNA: TGTGCCAGCAGCCGACAGGGGGATCAGCCCCAGCATTTT; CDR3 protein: CASSRQGDQPQHF
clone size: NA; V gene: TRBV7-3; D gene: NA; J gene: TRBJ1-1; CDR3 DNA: TGTGCCAGCAGCATACAGGGGAACACTGAAGCTTTCTTT; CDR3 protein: CASSIQGNTEAFF